This T cell receptor beta chain was recorded in a study of T cell responses to AZD1222 COVID-19 vaccine. The CDR3 loop spans 12 amino acids. V lost 1 base and J lost 6, with 4 bases in between. CDR1 and CDR2 from the germline V gene are SGHAT and FQDESV (reference sequence). The repertoire was sequenced with immunoSEQ multiplex PCR; TCRdb's copy has only in-frame clones and lacks some. The repertoire holds roughly 50,000 clones, with around 90% as singletons. The sequence was obtained from an adult who received the AZD1222 COVID-19 vaccine. The chain uses TRBV11-1 and TRBJ2-1; D not certain. Sequences were derived from peripheral blood, sampled 28 days after the second AZD1222 dose. This CDR3 reads CASSLGPNEQFF. Here the CDR3 DNA reads TGTGCCAGCAGCTTAGGTCCCAATGAGCAGTTCTTC.